This T cell receptor (beta chain) came from a study of tumor-infiltrating lymphocytes in primary liver carcinoma. Bulk tissue was left unsorted, and RNA and DNA were co-extracted from about 19-30 mg of it. V was pared by 8 bases and J by 6 bases, with 8 bases between. Germline values: CDR1 SGHAT, CDR2 FQNNGV. The CDR3 has 12 amino acids. TCR beta cDNA was made from approximately 540 ng total RNA with a constant-region primer. Researchers made the TCR beta libraries by running three nested multiplex PCR rounds with slightly modified ARM-PCR. In the first two PCR rounds, TRBV1-TRBV30 forward primers were paired with a C-beta reverse primer, and each round lasted 10 cycles. TCRdb re-called the multiplex PCR reads through MiXCR, storing one row per CDR3 protein. The sample has approximately 100,000 distinct CDR3 sequences; around 73% are singletons.

The genes are TRBV11-2 and TRBJ1-6; D not certain. This sequence originates from a woman aged 55-70 years with primary liver carcinoma and hepatitis B virus infection. Material for sequencing was liver tumor tissue from sampling region 2. Subset described: tumor region T2, inferior pole. The CDR3 DNA sequence: TGTGCCAGCTTAGATCCTAATTCACCCCTCCACTTT. Translating it yields CASLDPNSPLHF. The full variable domain, rest sourced from reference TRBV11-2 and TRBJ1-6, is EAGVAQSPRYKIIEKRQSVAFWCNPISGHATLYWYQQILGQGPKLLIQFQNNGVVDDSQLPKDRFSAERLKGVDSTLKIQPAKLEDSAVYLCASLDPNSPLHFGNGTRLTVT.